This T cell receptor (beta chain) originates from a study of cytomegalovirus exposure and HLA in healthy donors (dated by TCRdb to about 2017). About the study as a whole: The 666 repertoires of the first cohort and the roughly 120 validation repertoires were produced on the same platform, according to a later analysis. The study aimed to test whether signatures of past pathogen exposure could be identified by cataloging public T cell receptors. A separate validation cohort of roughly 130 different subjects was used in addition to the approximately 610-subject first cohort. To predict cytomegalovirus infection status, the study brought together high-throughput TCR immunosequencing, statistical association of individual TCRs with disease status, and machine learning. On the study overall, not on this receptor specifically: Most TCR sequences were seen in very few donors, while some public TCRs were found in many individuals. Cytomegalovirus status was reported to be diagnosed by the classifier with high specificity and sensitivity in both the original and validation cohorts. All 120 or so repertoires were used to score co-occurrence in the validation cohort in a later analysis, because that analysis had no HLA typing for the cohort. The study listed approximately 160 TCR beta chains as associated with cytomegalovirus. In vitro tests confirmed that a few of the cytomegalovirus-associated TCR beta chains recognize cytomegalovirus antigens. The authors suggested that the approach could potentially be generalized to other disease states and immunological phenotypes. In a later analysis, TCRs clustered in the first cohort were found to also tend to co-occur in the roughly 120 validation repertoires, with 94% of cluster scores above 0.

The library was produced with the immunoSEQ multiplex PCR assay. The original pipeline was this. A statistical classification framework was built for diagnosing cytomegalovirus status from the catalog of TCR beta chain sequences. TCRdb took over this immuneACCESS table, retaining in-frame rearrangements with V and J assigned. Such tables are incomplete; in checked studies, under half of the missing clones stem from an unresolved V gene, and the remainder is unexplained. V, J and clone size derive from that table, while D and trimming were established from the DNA sequence. The sample table holds about 140,000 clones, of which about 86% were seen once. The ten largest clones represent 2.9% of the sample. In regard to this clone: The target of this receptor is not known. No quality values exist for individual bases; no much larger clone is one base distant.

The CDR3 starts with the cysteine, ends with the phenylalanine, and has 14 residues. Only CDR3 DNA remains: 42 bases, in frame from the first base. Trimming accounts for 5 bases at V and 5 bases at J, while the number of junction bases matched to no gene is 5. CDR1 and CDR2 are drawn from the germline V gene: SGHRS, YFSETQ. Separate from the approximately 700-subject first cohort, the validation cohort of 90 to 150 subjects was the group to which the donors belonged. Sequencing was done on a sample of PBMCs. The V and J genes are TRBV5-1 and TRBJ1-1, with 11 middle bases fitting TRBD1. The receptor comes from a man aged 18-30 years in good health and CMV-seronegative. The sequenced DNA: TGCGCCAGCAGTCGAGGGACAGGGGGGACTGAAGCTTTCTTT. It encodes CASSRGTGGTEAFF.